This passage covers 4 T cell receptor beta chains from one sample sequenced in a study of T-cell memory formation after mild COVID-19. MiXCR, applied by TCRdb to the 5' RACE reads, yields one record per CDR3 protein. The table lists 350,000 to 500,000 distinct CDR3 sequences, 15% to 20% of them singletons. Source material: PBMCs or a T cell subset sorted from them (not recorded which). The receptor source for this set is a man between 18 and 29 years old who had mild COVID-19 (a few samples of this study predate the infection). Cell type and time point are not known.

CDR3 nucleotide sequence: TGTGCTAGTGGTTTGGTACTAAGGGGAACAGATACGCAGTATTTT. Its protein product is CASGLVLRGTDTQYF. V usage is TRBV12-5 and J usage is TRBJ2-3; D perhaps matches TRBD1 (5 bases). The germline V and J ends were trimmed by 0 bases and 3 bases, with 10 bases remaining between them. Germline CDR1 and CDR2: LGHNT and FRNRAP. The CDR3 consists of 15 residues.

Ten or more counts support this clonotype. The V gene is TRBV27, the J gene TRBJ1-2, with a weak D call TRBD1 (5 bases). Per germline, CDR1 MNHEY and CDR2 SMNVEV (reference sequence). There are 14 residues in the CDR3. CDR3 amino acids: CASRGWGTNYGYTF. The CDR3 nucleotides are TGTGCATCGAGGGGCTGGGGGACCAACTATGGCTACACCTTC.

There are many counts of this clonotype. The genes are TRBV7-2 and TRBJ2-5, with 12 bases aligning to TRBD2. The CDR3 has 16 residues. CDR1 and CDR2 from the germline V gene are SGHTA and FQGNSA. With 5 bases clipped from V and 2 bases from J, the junction kept 6 bases outside the gene matches. The CDR3 sequence is CASSPASGGGQETQYF. The DNA of the CDR3 is TGTGCCAGCAGCCCGGCTAGCGGGGGGGGACAAGAGACCCAGTACTTC.

In its sample, this clonotype was seen a few times. This chain connects TRBV6-2 or TRBV6-3 to TRBJ1-5; tentative D call: TRBD1 (5 bases). V lost 5 bases and J 5 bases, leaving 7 bases between the germline ends. Germline assignment: CDR1 MNHEY and CDR2 SVGEGT. This CDR3 is 12 amino acids long. The chain's CDR3 is CASSGGYQPQHF. CDR3 coding DNA: TGTGCCAGCAGTGGGGGATATCAGCCCCAGCATTTT.